One sample yielded the 4 T cell receptor beta chains listed below, sequenced in a study of cytomegalovirus exposure and HLA in healthy donors. Primers: 60 Vbeta forward and 13 Jbeta reverse. Generated by immunoSEQ multiplex PCR, the TCRdb table keeps only in-frame clones and is missing some. The sample shows about 190,000 clones, around 84% of them seen only once. Sequenced material: PBMCs. These receptors all stem from a young woman in good health and CMV-seronegative.

This chain uses TRBV19 with TRBJ1-4; D gene unclear. Per germline, CDR1 LNHDA and CDR2 SQIVND (reference sequence). Trimming removed 3 bases from V and 5 bases from J, with 13 bases in between. This CDR3 is built from 15 residues. The DNA for the CDR3 is TGTGCCAGTAGTATTGGGCCCCGGCCCAATGAAAAACTGTTTTTT. It codes for CASSIGPRPNEKLFF. The whole variable domain, filled in from reference TRBV19 and TRBJ1-4, reads DGGITQSPKYLFRKEGQNVTLSCEQNLNHDAMYWYRQDPGQGLRLIYYSQIVNDFQKGDIAEGYSVSREKKESFPLTVTSAQKNPTAFYLCASSIGPRPNEKLFFGSGTQLSVL.

V gene TRBV4-1 combines with J gene TRBJ1-6; weak D call: TRBD1 (6 bases). The ends were cut back, 4 bases at V and 7 bases at J, with 8 bases in the middle. Germline loops: CDR1 MGHRA, CDR2 YSYEKL. The CDR3 runs to 13 residues. The CDR3 protein is CASSRTENSPLHF. The CDR3 DNA reads as TGCGCCAGCAGCCGGACAGAGAATTCACCCCTCCACTTT.

The chain uses TRBV19 and TRBJ1-1, with a possible D match to TRBD1 (6 bases). Germline CDR1 is LNHDA and CDR2 is SQIVND (reference sequence). V was trimmed by 6 bases and J by 10 bases, leaving 12 bases between them. This CDR3 contains 11 residues. The CDR3 sequence: CASRGTGRAFF. DNA of the CDR3: TGTGCCAGTAGAGGTACAGGGCGAGCTTTCTTT.

This clone was detected a few times. V gene TRBV2 combines with J gene TRBJ2-6; D gene unclear. Per germline, CDR1 SNHLY and CDR2 FYNNEI. This CDR3 spans 13 amino acids. V shed 9 bases and J shed 0 bases, with 6 bases lying between them. In nucleotides, the CDR3 is TGTGCCAGTCGGAGCTCTGGGGCCAACGTCCTGACTTTC. This translates into CASRSSGANVLTF. The whole variable domain, filled in from reference TRBV2 and TRBJ2-6, reads EPEVTQTPSHQVTQMGQEVILRCVPISNHLYFYWYRQILGQKVEFLVSFYNNEISEKSEIFDDQFSVERPDGSNFTLKIRSTKLEDSAMYFCASRSSGANVLTFGAGSRLTVL.